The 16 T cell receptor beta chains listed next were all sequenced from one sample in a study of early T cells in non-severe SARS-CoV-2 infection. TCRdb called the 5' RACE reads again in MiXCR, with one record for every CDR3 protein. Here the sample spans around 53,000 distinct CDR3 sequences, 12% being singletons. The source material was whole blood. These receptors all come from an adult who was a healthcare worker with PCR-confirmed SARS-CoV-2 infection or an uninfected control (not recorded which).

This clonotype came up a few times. CDR3: CASSLFENTEAFF. CDR3 coding DNA: TGTGCCAGCAGCTTATTTGAGAACACTGAAGCTTTCTTT. The chain joins TRBV7-9 to TRBJ1-1; the D is unclear. The CDR3 consists of 13 residues. Germline lookup yields CDR1 SEHNR and CDR2 FQNEAQ (reference sequence). Between the trimmed V and J ends, which lost 2 bases and 1 base, there was a span of 5 bases. The variable domain in full, with the rest retrieved from reference TRBV7-9 and TRBJ1-1, is DTGVSQNPRHKITKRGQNVTFRCDPISEHNRLYWYRQTLGQGPEFLTYFQNEAQLEKSRLLSDRFSAERPKGSFSTLEIQRTEQGDSAMYLCASSLFENTEAFFGQGTRLTVV.

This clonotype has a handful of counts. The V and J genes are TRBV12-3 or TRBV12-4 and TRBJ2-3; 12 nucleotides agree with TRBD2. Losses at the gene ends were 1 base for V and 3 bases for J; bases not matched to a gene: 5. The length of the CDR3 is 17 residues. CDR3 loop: CASSLGTSGERTDTQYF. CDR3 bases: TGTGCCAGCAGTTTAGGGACTAGCGGGGAAAGGACAGATACGCAGTATTTT.

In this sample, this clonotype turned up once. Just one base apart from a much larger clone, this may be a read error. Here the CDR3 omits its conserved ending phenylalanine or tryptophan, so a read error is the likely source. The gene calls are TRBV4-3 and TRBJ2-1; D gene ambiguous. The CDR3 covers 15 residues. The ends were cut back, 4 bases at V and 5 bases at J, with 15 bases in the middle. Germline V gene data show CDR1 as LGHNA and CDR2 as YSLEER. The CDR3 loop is CASSPAASINNEQFS. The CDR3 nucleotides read TGCGCCAGCAGCCCTGCCGCGTCGATAAACAATGAGCAGTTCTCC.

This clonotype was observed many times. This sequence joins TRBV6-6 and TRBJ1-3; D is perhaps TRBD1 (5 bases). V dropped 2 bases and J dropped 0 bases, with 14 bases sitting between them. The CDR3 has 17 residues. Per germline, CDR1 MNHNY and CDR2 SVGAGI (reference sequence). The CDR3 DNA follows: TGTGCCAGCAGTTACACCACGACAGAATTCTCTGGAAACACCATATATTTT. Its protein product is CASSYTTTEFSGNTIYF.

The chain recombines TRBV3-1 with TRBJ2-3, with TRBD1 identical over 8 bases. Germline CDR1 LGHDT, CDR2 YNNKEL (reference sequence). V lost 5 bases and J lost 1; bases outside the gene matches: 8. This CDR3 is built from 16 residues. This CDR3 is CASSALPGQGTDTQYF. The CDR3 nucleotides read TGTGCCAGCAGCGCGCTGCCGGGACAGGGCACAGATACGCAGTATTTT.

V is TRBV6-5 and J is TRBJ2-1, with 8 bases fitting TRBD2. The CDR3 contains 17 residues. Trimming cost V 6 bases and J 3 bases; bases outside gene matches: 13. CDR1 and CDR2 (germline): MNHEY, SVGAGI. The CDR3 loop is CASSSREAGVHYNEQFF. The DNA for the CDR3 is TGTGCCAGCAGCTCCCGGGAAGCGGGAGTTCACTACAATGAGCAGTTCTTC.

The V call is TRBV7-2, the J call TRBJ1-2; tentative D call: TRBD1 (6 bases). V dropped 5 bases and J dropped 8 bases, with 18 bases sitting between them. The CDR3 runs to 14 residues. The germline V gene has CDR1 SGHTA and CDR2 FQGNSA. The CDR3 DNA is TGTGCCAGCAGCCCCGGAATAGGACAGCGAGGCTACACCTTC. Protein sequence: CASSPGIGQRGYTF.

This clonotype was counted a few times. The CDR3: CASRPRTGELFF. CDR3 bases: TGTGCCAGCCGACCCAGGACCGGGGAGCTGTTTTTT. The genes are TRBV11-3 and TRBJ2-2; D not certain. Germline CDR1 and CDR2: SGHNT and YENEEA. V shed 8 bases and J shed 5 bases, with 9 bases lying between them. The CDR3 length is 12 residues.

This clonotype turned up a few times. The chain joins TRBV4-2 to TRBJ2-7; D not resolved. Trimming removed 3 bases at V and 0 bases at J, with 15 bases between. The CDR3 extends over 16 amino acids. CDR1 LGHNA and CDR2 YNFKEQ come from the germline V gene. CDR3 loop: CASSQGSGPSSYEQYF. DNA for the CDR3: TGTGCCAGCAGCCAGGGGTCTGGTCCAAGCTCCTACGAGCAGTACTTC.

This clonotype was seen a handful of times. CDR3 sequence (DNA): TGTGCCAGCAACTCCCTTGCGGGGGGAAGGTTGTACGAGCAGTACTTC. Residues: CASNSLAGGRLYEQYF. The chain carries TRBV28 and TRBJ2-7; TRBD2 matches 8 bases. This CDR3 comprises 16 residues. V dropped 7 bases and J dropped 4; count of bases not matched to a gene: 15. CDR1 and CDR2 (germline): MDHEN, SYDVKM.

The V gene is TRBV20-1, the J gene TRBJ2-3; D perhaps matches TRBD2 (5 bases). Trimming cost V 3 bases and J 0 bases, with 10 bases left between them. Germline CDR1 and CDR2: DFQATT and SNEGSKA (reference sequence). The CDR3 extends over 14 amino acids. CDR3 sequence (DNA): TGCAGTGCTAGCGTCGGGGTTAGCACAGATACGCAGTATTTT. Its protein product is CSASVGVSTDTQYF.

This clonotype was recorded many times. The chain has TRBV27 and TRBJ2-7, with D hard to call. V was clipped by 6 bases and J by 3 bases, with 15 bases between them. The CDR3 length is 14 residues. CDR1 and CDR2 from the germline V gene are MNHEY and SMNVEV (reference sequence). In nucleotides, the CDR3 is TGTGCCAGCAGGCCCGGAGCGCAAAGCTACGAGCAGTACTTC. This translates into CASRPGAQSYEQYF.

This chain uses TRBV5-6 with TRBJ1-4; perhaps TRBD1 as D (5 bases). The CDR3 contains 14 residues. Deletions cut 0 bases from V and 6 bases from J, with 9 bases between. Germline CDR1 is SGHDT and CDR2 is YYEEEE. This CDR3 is CASSLAAGYEKLFF. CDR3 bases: TGTGCCAGCAGCTTGGCGGCAGGGTATGAAAAACTGTTTTTT. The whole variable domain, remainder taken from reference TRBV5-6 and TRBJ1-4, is DAGVTQSPTHLIKTRGQQVTLRCSPKSGHDTVSWYQQALGQGPQFIFQYYEEEERQRGNFPDRFSGHQFPNYSSELNVNALLLGDSALYLCASSLAAGYEKLFFGSGTQLSVL.

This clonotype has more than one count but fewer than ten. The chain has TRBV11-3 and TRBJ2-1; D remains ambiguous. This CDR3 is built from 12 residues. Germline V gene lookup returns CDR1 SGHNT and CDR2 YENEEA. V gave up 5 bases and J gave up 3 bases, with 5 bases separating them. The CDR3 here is CASSRDYNEQFF. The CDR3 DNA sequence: TGTGCCAGCAGCCGAGACTACAATGAGCAGTTCTTC.

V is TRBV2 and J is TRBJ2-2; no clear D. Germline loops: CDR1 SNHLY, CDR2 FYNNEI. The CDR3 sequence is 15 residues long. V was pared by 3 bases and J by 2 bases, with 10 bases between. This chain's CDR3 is CASSEGLINTGELFF. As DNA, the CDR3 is TGTGCCAGCAGTGAGGGTCTAATCAACACCGGGGAGCTGTTTTTT.

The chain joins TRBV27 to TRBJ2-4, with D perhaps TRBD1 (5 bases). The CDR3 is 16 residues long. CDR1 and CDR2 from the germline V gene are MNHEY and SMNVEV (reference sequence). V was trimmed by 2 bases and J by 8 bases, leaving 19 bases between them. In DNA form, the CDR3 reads TGTGCCAGCAGTTTAACGGCCAGGGTCCTCGGAGACATTCAGTACTTC. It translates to CASSLTARVLGDIQYF.